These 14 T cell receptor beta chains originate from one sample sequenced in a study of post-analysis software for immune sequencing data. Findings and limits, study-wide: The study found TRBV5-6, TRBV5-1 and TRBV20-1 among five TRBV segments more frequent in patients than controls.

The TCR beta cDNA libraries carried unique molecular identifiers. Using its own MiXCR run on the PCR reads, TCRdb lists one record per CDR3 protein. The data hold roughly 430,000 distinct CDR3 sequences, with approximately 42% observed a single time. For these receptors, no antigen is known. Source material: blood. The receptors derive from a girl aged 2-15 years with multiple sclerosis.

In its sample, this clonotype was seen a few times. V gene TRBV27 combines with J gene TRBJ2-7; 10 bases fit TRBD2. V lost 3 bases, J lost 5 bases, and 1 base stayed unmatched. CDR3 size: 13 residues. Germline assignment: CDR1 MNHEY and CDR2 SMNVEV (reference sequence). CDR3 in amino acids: CASSFTSGDEQYF. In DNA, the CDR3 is TGTGCCAGCAGTTTCACTAGCGGGGACGAGCAGTACTTC.

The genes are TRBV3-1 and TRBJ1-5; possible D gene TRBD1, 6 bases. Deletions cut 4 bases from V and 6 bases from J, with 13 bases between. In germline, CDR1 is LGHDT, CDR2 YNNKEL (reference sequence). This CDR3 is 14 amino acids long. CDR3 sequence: CASSPTGSGQPQHF. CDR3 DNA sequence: TGTGCCAGCAGCCCTACAGGGTCTGGTCAGCCCCAGCATTTT.

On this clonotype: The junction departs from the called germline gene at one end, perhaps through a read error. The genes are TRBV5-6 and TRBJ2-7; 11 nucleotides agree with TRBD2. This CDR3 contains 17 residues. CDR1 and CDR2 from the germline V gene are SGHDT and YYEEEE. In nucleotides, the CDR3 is TGTGCCAGCAGCTCTCCAGACCTAGCGGGAGGTGCCTATGAGCAGTACTTC. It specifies CASSSPDLAGGAYEQYF.

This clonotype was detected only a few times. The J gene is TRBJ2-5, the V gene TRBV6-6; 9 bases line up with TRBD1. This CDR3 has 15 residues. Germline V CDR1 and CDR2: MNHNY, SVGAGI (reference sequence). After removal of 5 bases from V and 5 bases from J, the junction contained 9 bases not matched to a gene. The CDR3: CASSDPGTGRETQYF. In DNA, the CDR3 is TGTGCCAGCAGTGACCCCGGGACAGGGAGGGAGACCCAGTACTTC.

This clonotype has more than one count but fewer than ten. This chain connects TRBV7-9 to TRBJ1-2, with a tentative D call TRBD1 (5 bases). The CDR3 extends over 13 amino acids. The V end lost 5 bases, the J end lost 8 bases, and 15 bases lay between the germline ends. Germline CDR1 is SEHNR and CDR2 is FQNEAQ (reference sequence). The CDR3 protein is CASSGDPQRGYTF. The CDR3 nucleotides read TGTGCCAGCAGCGGGGACCCACAAAGGGGCTACACCTTC.

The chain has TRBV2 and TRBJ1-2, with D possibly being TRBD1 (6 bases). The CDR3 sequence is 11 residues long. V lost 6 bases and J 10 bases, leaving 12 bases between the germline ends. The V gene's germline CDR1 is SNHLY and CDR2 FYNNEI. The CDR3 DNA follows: TGTGCCAGCAGGGGGGGCAGCCTCTACACCTTC. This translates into CASRGGSLYTF.

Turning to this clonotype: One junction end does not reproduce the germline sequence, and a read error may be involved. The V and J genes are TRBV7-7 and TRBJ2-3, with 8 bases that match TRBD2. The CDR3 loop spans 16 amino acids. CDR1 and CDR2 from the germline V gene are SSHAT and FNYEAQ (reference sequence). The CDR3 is CASSPMGLEGTDTQYF. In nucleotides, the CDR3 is TGTGCTAGCAGCCCTATGGGACTAGAAGGCACAGATACGCAGTATTTT.

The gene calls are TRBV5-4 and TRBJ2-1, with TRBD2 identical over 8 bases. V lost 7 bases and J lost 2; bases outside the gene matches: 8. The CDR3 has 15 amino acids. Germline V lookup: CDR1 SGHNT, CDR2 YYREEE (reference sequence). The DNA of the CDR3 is TGTGCCAGCCAGGAGACGGGGGGGACCTACAATGAGCAGTTCTTC. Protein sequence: CASQETGGTYNEQFF. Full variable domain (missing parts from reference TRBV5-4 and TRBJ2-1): ETGVTQSPTHLIKTRGQQVTLRCSSQSGHNTVSWYQQALGQGPQFIFQYYREEENGRGNFPPRFSGLQFPNYSSELNVNALELDDSALYLCASQETGGTYNEQFFGPGTRLTVL.

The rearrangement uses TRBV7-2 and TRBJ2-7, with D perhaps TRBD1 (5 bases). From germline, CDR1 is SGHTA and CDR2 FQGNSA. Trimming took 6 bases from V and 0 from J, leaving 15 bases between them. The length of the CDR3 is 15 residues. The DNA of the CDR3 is TGTGCCAGCAGATACGACGGACATAGCTCCTACGAGCAGTACTTC. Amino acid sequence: CASRYDGHSSYEQYF.

The CDR3 coding sequence is TGTGCCAGCAGTTACAGAGGGGGTCAAACTGAAGCTTTCTTT. It yields the protein CASSYRGGQTEAFF. The genes are TRBV6-2 or TRBV6-3 and TRBJ1-1; D is perhaps TRBD1 (6 bases). CDR3 length equals 14 residues. Germline assignment: CDR1 MNHEY and CDR2 SVGEGT. Trimming took off 2 bases at V and 5 bases at J, with 12 bases between the two ends.

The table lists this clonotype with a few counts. The DNA of the CDR3 is TGTGCCAGCAGCGTAGAGGGCCGATACAATGAGCAGTTCTTC. Protein sequence: CASSVEGRYNEQFF. The chain recombines TRBV9 with TRBJ2-1; no clear D gene. Trimming shortened V by 0 bases and J by 4 bases, and 8 bases separated the two germline ends. The length of the CDR3 is 14 residues. Germline V gene data show CDR1 as SGDLS and CDR2 as YYNGEE. Full variable domain (outside the CDR3, taken from reference TRBV9 and TRBJ2-1): DSGVTQTPKHLITATGQRVTLRCSPRSGDLSVYWYQQSLDQGLQFLIQYYNGEERAKGNILERFSAQQFPDLHSELNLSSLELGDSALYFCASSVEGRYNEQFFGPGTRLTVL.

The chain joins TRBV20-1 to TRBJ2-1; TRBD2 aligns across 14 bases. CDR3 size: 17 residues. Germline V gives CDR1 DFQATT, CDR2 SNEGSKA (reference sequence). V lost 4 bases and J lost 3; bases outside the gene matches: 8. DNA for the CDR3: TGCAGTGCTAAAAGACTAGCGGGAGGGAAATTCTACAATGAGCAGTTCTTC. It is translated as CSAKRLAGGKFYNEQFF.

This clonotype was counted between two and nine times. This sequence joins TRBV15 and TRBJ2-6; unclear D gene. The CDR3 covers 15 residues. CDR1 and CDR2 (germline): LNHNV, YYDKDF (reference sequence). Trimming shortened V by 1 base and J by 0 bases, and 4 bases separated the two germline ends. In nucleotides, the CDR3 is TGTGCCACCAGCAGAGTCACCTCTGGGGCCAACGTCCTGACTTTC. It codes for CATSRVTSGANVLTF.

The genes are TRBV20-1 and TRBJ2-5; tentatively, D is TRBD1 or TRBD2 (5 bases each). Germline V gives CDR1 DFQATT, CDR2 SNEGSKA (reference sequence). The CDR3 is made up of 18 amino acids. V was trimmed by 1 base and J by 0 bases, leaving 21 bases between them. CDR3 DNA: TGCAGTGCTAGAGGAGGGGCCAGGACCCGGCGGTACCAAGAGACCCAGTACTTC. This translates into CSARGGARTRRYQETQYF.